Below, 13 T cell receptor beta chains from the same sample are listed, as sequenced in a study of blood T cell repertoires in COVID-19. Method: immunoSEQ multiplex PCR; TCRdb's copy keeps in-frame clones and lacks some. The sample yields approximately 100,000 clones, roughly 85% seen once. The specimen was peripheral blood. All receptors derive from a human donor in a cohort sampled during active COVID-19.

The chain joins TRBV7-5 to TRBJ1-2; the D segment call TRBD1 is taken from the table without a DNA check. TRBV7-5 is marked as a pseudogene. The length of the CDR3 is 17 residues. CDR3 nucleotides: TGTGTCAGAAGCCTAAAGGGGACAGGGGTAATCCGCTATGGCTACACCTTC. Amino acid sequence: CVRSLKGTGVIRYGYTF.

This clone was seen once. The chain has TRBV19 and TRBJ2-5, with 7 positions matching TRBD2. Germline CDR1 LNHDA, CDR2 SQIVND (reference sequence). The CDR3 runs to 14 residues. J lost 1 base, V lost 5 bases, and 4 bases had no gene match. In DNA form, the CDR3 reads TGTGCCAGTAGTGAGCGGGGTTCCCAAGAGACCCAGTACTTC. Its protein product is CASSERGSQETQYF.

This chain uses TRBV7-3 with TRBJ2-5; possible D gene TRBD1, 6 bases. The V and J ends lost 2 bases and 4 bases respectively, with 14 bases between them. Germline CDR1 and CDR2: SGHTA and FQGTGA. This CDR3 spans 15 amino acids. CDR3 DNA: TGTGCCAGCAGCTTAGCGGCAGGGGCTCTAGAGACCCAGTACTTC. The encoded protein is CASSLAAGALETQYF.

V is TRBV9 and J is TRBJ1-5; 8 positions agree with TRBD1. The trim removed 4 bases at V and 5 bases at J, leaving 5 bases unmatched. The CDR3 length is 14 residues. Per germline, CDR1 SGDLS and CDR2 YYNGEE. CDR3 loop: CASSKDREDQPQHF. In DNA, the CDR3 is TGTGCCAGCAGCAAGGACAGGGAAGATCAGCCCCAGCATTTT.

The chain links TRBV5-1 to TRBJ1-1; perhaps TRBD1 as D (5 bases). The V gene's germline CDR1 is SGHRS and CDR2 YFSETQ. V lost 0 bases to trimming and J lost 5 bases, with 14 bases between them. The CDR3 extends over 15 amino acids. The CDR3 DNA follows: TGCGCCAGCAGCTTGGAAGGGGTATGGTTGACTGAAGCTTTCTTT. Translating it yields CASSLEGVWLTEAFF. The full variable domain, completed using reference TRBV5-1 and TRBJ1-1, is KAGVTQTPRYLIKTRGQQVTLSCSPISGHRSVSWYQQTPGQGLQFLFEYFSETQRNKGNFPGRFSGRQFSNSRSEMNVSTLELGDSALYLCASSLEGVWLTEAFFGQGTRLTVV.

This chain connects TRBV5-1 to TRBJ2-3, with 10 bases fitting TRBD2. CDR3 size: 14 residues. Germline assignment: CDR1 SGHRS and CDR2 YFSETQ. V was clipped by 2 bases and J by 6 bases; unmatched bases: 3. Here the CDR3 DNA reads TGCGCCAGCAGCTTAGCGGGGGGGCCGGATACGCAGTATTTT. It yields the protein CASSLAGGPDTQYF.

The chain combines TRBV7-3 with TRBJ2-1; D perhaps matches TRBD1 (6 bases). Germline loops: CDR1 SGHTA, CDR2 FQGTGA. Trimming took 3 bases from V and 6 from J, leaving 18 bases between them. The CDR3 covers 16 residues. For the CDR3, the DNA is TGTGCCAGCAGCTTGGTCGACAGGCCTCCTAGCAATGAGCAGTTCTTC. Its protein is CASSLVDRPPSNEQFF.

The chain uses TRBV2 and TRBJ1-5, with 7 bases matching TRBD1. V shed 6 bases, J shed 1 base, and the junction held 3 bases outside the gene matches. This CDR3 has 14 amino acids. Germline CDR1 reads SNHLY; CDR2 reads FYNNEI. CDR3 residues: CASSSGGSNQPQHF. CDR3 sequence (DNA): TGTGCCAGCAGCTCAGGGGGAAGCAATCAGCCCCAGCATTTT.

V gene TRBV9 combines with J gene TRBJ1-4; D gene ambiguous. CDR3 length: 15 residues. V was shortened by 0 bases and J by 4 bases, with 10 bases between the two germline ends. Germline V gene lookup returns CDR1 SGDLS and CDR2 YYNGEE. The chain's CDR3 is CASSVGAGFNEKLFF. The CDR3 nucleotides read TGTGCCAGCAGCGTAGGAGCGGGGTTTAATGAAAAACTGTTTTTT.

The DNA of the CDR3 is TGTGCCAGCAGTTTATGGCAGGGGGCGGATGGCTACACCTTC. It specifies CASSLWQGADGYTF. This sequence joins TRBV28 and TRBJ1-2, with 8 bases matching TRBD1. V dropped 0 bases and J dropped 6; count of bases not matched to a gene: 3. CDR1 MDHEN and CDR2 SYDVKM come from the germline V gene. This CDR3 is built from 14 residues.

The V call is TRBV9, the J call TRBJ1-1; D gene unclear. V lost 3 bases and J 4 bases, leaving 10 bases between the germline ends. Germline-derived CDR1 and CDR2 are SGDLS and YYNGEE. The CDR3 totals 13 residues. This CDR3 is CASSAGRSTEAFF. The CDR3 bases are TGTGCCAGCAGCGCGGGGAGGAGCACTGAAGCTTTCTTT.

This clone was found a few times. The chain carries TRBV5-6 and TRBJ2-7; D is perhaps TRBD2 (6 bases). With 0 bases removed from V and 7 bases from J, the gap between germline ends came to 11 bases. The CDR3 covers 13 residues. Germline lookup yields CDR1 SGHDT and CDR2 YYEEEE. CDR3 coding DNA: TGTGCCAGCAGCTTGGGCGGGGTAACGGAGCAGTACTTC. This codes for CASSLGGVTEQYF.

This chain links TRBV5-6 with TRBJ2-7; 7 bases are a match to TRBD2. Trimming cost V 3 bases and J 6 bases; bases outside gene matches: 6. The CDR3 runs 13 residues. The germline V gene encodes CDR1 SGHDT and CDR2 YYEEEE. The CDR3 loop is CASSWGTILEQYF. The CDR3 DNA follows: TGTGCCAGCAGCTGGGGGACTATCCTCGAGCAGTACTTC.